These T cell receptor beta chains were read from a single sample in a study of cytomegalovirus exposure and HLA in healthy donors. Assay used: immunoSEQ multiplex PCR; TCRdb lists only in-frame clones, some missing. Of 95,000 to 100,000 clones in the sample, about 80% are singletons; the top ten hold 1.5% to 2%. Specimen: PBMCs. Source of these receptors: a man in his forties or fifties in good health and CMV-seronegative. The CDR3 runs from the conserved cysteine through the conserved F or W. The order of the fields is CDR3 length, D gene, J gene, V gene, clone size, CDR3 DNA, CDR3 protein. The D gene is left open where the match is weak. The size of a clone is reported for some rows only, either as once, few or many, or as a class for expanded clones.

len: 17
d_gene: NA
j_gene: TRBJ2-4
v_gene: TRBV11-1
abundance: few
CDR3nt: TGTGCCAGCAGCCCCCTCGCAGGAAACTTAGCCAAAAACATTCAGTACTTC
CDR3aa: CASSPLAGNLAKNIQYF

len: 19
d_gene: TRBD2
j_gene: TRBJ2-2
v_gene: TRBV18
abundance: NA
CDR3nt: TGTGCCAGCTCACCACCCCTAGCGGGGGGTATTAGGAACACCGGGGAGCTGTTTTTT
CDR3aa: CASSPPLAGGIRNTGELFF

len: 14
d_gene: NA
j_gene: TRBJ1-3
v_gene: TRBV14
abundance: NA
CDR3nt: TGTGCCAGCAGCCCGACAGAGCCTGGAAACACCATATATTTT
CDR3aa: CASSPTEPGNTIYF

len: 17
d_gene: TRBD2
j_gene: TRBJ2-3
v_gene: TRBV5-4
abundance: NA
CDR3nt: TGTGCCAGCAGCTTACCTCCGGGACTAGCGTACACAGATACGCAGTATTTT
CDR3aa: CASSLPPGLAYTDTQYF

len: 16
d_gene: NA
j_gene: TRBJ2-7
v_gene: TRBV21-1
abundance: NA
CDR3nt: TGTGCCAGCAGCCGTGCTGTTCGGTATTTACCCTACGAGCAGTACTTC
CDR3aa: CASSRAVRYLPYEQYF

len: 16
d_gene: TRBD2
j_gene: TRBJ2-3
v_gene: TRBV13
abundance: once
CDR3nt: TGTGCCAGCAGCTTTTTTGGGACTAGCGGCACAGATACGCAGTATTTT
CDR3aa: CASSFFGTSGTDTQYF

len: 13
d_gene: NA
j_gene: TRBJ1-2
v_gene: TRBV27
abundance: few
CDR3nt: TGTGCCAGCAGTTTAAAGAGAAACTATGGCTACACCTTC
CDR3aa: CASSLKRNYGYTF

len: 17
d_gene: TRBD1
j_gene: TRBJ2-3
v_gene: TRBV9
abundance: NA
CDR3nt: TGTGCCAGCAGCGTTCGAGGGGACAGGGGGAACGGGGATACGCAGTATTTT
CDR3aa: CASSVRGDRGNGDTQYF

len: 15
d_gene: NA
j_gene: TRBJ1-6
v_gene: TRBV30
abundance: NA
CDR3nt: TGTGCCTGGAGTACGGTTTCAGGGCACAATTCACCCCTCCACTTT
CDR3aa: CAWSTVSGHNSPLHF

len: 15
d_gene: NA
j_gene: TRBJ2-5
v_gene: TRBV6-1
abundance: NA
CDR3nt: TGTGCCAGCAGTGGGGTAGGGCCTCGGAGGGAGACCCAGTACTTC
CDR3aa: CASSGVGPRRETQYF

len: 15
d_gene: TRBD1
j_gene: TRBJ2-5
v_gene: TRBV28
abundance: few
CDR3nt: TGTGCCAGCAGCATACTTGGGACAGCGCAAGAGACCCAGTACTTC
CDR3aa: CASSILGTAQETQYF

len: 18
d_gene: TRBD1
j_gene: TRBJ1-3
v_gene: TRBV4-1
abundance: few
CDR3nt: TGCGCCAGCAGCCGCTGGCAGGTACAGGGGAGCTCTGGAAACACCATATATTTT
CDR3aa: CASSRWQVQGSSGNTIYF

len: 16
d_gene: NA
j_gene: TRBJ1-4
v_gene: TRBV29-1
abundance: NA
CDR3nt: TGCAGCGTTGAAGATCCTAGCGGGGGGCAAAATGAAAAACTGTTTTTT
CDR3aa: CSVEDPSGGQNEKLFF

len: 13
d_gene: NA
j_gene: TRBJ2-2
v_gene: TRBV19
abundance: once
CDR3nt: TGTGCCAGTAGTCGACGAGGTCCCGGGGAGCTGTTTTTT
CDR3aa: CASSRRGPGELFF

len: 14
d_gene: TRBD2
j_gene: TRBJ2-1
v_gene: TRBV29-1
abundance: NA
CDR3nt: TGCAGCGTCCGAGATCGGGGGGAGGATAATGAGCAGTTCTTC
CDR3aa: CSVRDRGEDNEQFF